What follows are 9 T cell receptor beta chains derived from one specimen sequenced in a study of graft-versus-host responses after intestinal transplantation. The repertoire was sequenced with immunoSEQ multiplex PCR; TCRdb's copy has only in-frame clones and lacks some. The sample includes some 86,000 clones, 88% of them seen just once. These receptors are not linked to any known antigen. The sample here was unstimulated CD4+ T cells sorted from spleen or lymph node cells, taken before transplant. These receptors were collected from a human donor who was the organ donor for an intestinal transplant.

CDR3 protein: CASSPGQGGNTEAFF. In DNA, the CDR3 is TGTGCCAGCTCACCGGGCCAGGGAGGGAACACTGAAGCTTTCTTT. The rearrangement joins TRBV18 to TRBJ1-1; the D gene is possibly TRBD1 (5 bases). In germline, CDR1 is KGHSH, CDR2 LQKENI. The CDR3 loop spans 15 amino acids. V lost 3 bases and J 1 base, leaving 12 bases between the germline ends.

The chain combines TRBV18 with TRBJ2-5, with D perhaps TRBD2 (5 bases). V lost 3 bases and J 5 bases, leaving 10 bases between the germline ends. Germline-derived CDR1 and CDR2 are KGHSH and LQKENI. There are 13 residues in the CDR3. The CDR3 DNA reads as TGTGCCAGCTCACCGGGCGGGCGGGAGACCCAGTACTTC. Translated: CASSPGGRETQYF. Drawing the rest from reference TRBV18 and TRBJ2-5, the complete variable domain is NAGVMQNPRHLVRRRGQEARLRCSPMKGHSHVYWYRQLPEEGLKFMVYLQKENIIDESGMPKERFSAEFPKEGPSILRIQQVVRGDSAAYFCASSPGGRETQYFGPGTRLLVL.

V and J are TRBV5-8 and TRBJ1-5; D remains ambiguous. Germline V gene sequence: CDR1 SGHTS, CDR2 YDEGEE. V was clipped by 0 bases and J by 4 bases, with 11 bases between them. The CDR3 loop spans 15 amino acids. As DNA, the CDR3 is TGTGCCAGCAGCTTGGCTGGAGAATCTAATCAGCCCCAGCATTTT. Translating it yields CASSLAGESNQPQHF.

The chain carries TRBV30 and TRBJ1-6; TRBD1 matches 10 bases. This CDR3 has 14 amino acids. V was pared by 5 bases and J by 10 bases, with 8 bases of the junction left unmatched. From germline, CDR1 is GTSNPN and CDR2 SVGIG (reference sequence). As DNA, the CDR3 is TGTGCCTGGGAGTTCGGACAGGGGGGCTCACCCCTCCACTTT. Translated, it gives CAWEFGQGGSPLHF. Filled out from reference TRBV30 and TRBJ1-6, the complete variable domain reads SQTIHQWPATLVQPVGSPLSLECTVEGTSNPNLYWYRQAAGRGLQLLFYSVGIGQISSEVPQNLSASRPQDRQFILSSKKLLLSDSGFYLCAWEFGQGGSPLHFGNGTRLTVT.

The gene calls are TRBV2 and TRBJ2-6; 9 positions agree with TRBD1. The CDR3 spans 14 residues. J lost 9 bases, V lost 6 bases, and 6 bases had no gene match. The germline CDR1 and CDR2 sequences are SNHLY and FYNNEI. The CDR3 loop is CASSPGQGLNVLTF. CDR3 nucleotides: TGTGCCAGCAGCCCGGGACAGGGCCTCAACGTCCTGACTTTC.

This clone was picked up one time. The V gene is TRBV11-2, the J gene TRBJ2-5, with 12 positions matching TRBD2. Germline lookup yields CDR1 SGHAT and CDR2 FQNNGV. With 3 bases clipped from V and 3 bases from J, the junction kept 14 bases outside the gene matches. This CDR3 spans 19 amino acids. CDR3 DNA: TGTGCCAGCAGCTTCGACGGACTAGCGGGGAGAGGTAGCGAAGAGACCCAGTACTTC. Translation gives CASSFDGLAGRGSEETQYF.

The genes are TRBV29-1 and TRBJ2-5; D is unresolved. Trimming removed 3 bases from V and 2 bases from J, with 10 bases in between. The CDR3 has 13 residues. Germline CDR1 SQVTM, CDR2 ANQGSEA. This CDR3 reads CSVESPAQETQYF. The CDR3 DNA reads as TGCAGCGTTGAGAGTCCCGCGCAAGAGACCCAGTACTTC.

Here the CDR3 reads CASTRQEASPYEQYF. CDR3 sequence (DNA): TGTGCCAGCACGCGACAGGAAGCTAGCCCCTACGAGCAGTACTTC. V gene TRBV18 combines with J gene TRBJ2-7; D is perhaps TRBD1 (6 bases). CDR1 KGHSH and CDR2 LQKENI come from the germline V gene. Trimming removed 8 bases from V and 2 bases from J, with 19 bases in between. This CDR3 region has 15 residues.

V and J are TRBV6-4 and TRBJ2-7, with D possibly being TRBD1 (5 bases). The germline CDR1 and CDR2 sequences are MRHNA and SNTAGT. V was trimmed by 2 bases and J by 5 bases, leaving 7 bases between them. CDR3 length equals 12 residues. CDR3 nucleotides: TGTGCCAGCAGTGACGCAGGGAACGAGCAGTACTTC. Amino acid sequence: CASSDAGNEQYF.